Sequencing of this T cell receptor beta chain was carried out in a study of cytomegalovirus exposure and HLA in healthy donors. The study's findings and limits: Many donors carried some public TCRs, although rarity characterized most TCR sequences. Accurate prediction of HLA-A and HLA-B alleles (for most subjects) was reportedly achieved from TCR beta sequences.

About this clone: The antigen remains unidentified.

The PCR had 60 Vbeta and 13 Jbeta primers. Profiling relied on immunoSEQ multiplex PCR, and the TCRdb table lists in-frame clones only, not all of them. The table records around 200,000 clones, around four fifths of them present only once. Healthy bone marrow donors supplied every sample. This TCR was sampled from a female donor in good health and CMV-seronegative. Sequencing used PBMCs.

In DNA, the CDR3 is TGTGCCAGCAGCGCCAAGGGTACGGGAGTTTCCTACAATGAGCAGTTCTTC. Translating gives CASSAKGTGVSYNEQFF. The chain employs TRBV9 and TRBJ2-1; possible D gene TRBD2, 6 bases. The germline V gene encodes CDR1 SGDLS and CDR2 YYNGEE. Trimming took off 3 bases at V and 1 base at J, with 17 bases between the two ends. The CDR3 spans 17 residues.